This section outlines one T cell receptor (beta chain) sequence together with its context. Its target is not known. Primers included in the PCR were 60 Vbeta and 13 Jbeta primers. Generated by immunoSEQ multiplex PCR, the TCRdb table keeps only in-frame clones and is missing some. The repertoire holds approximately 100,000 clones, with 77% as singletons. V lost 5 bases and J lost 10, with 18 bases in between. The CDR3 spans 15 residues. Germline CDR1 reads SGHTA; CDR2 reads FQGNSA. These data are taken from a study of cytomegalovirus exposure and HLA in healthy donors. The study, taken as a whole, reports: The authors excluded some V segments, including TRBV6-2 and TRBV6-3, as indistinguishable. For most subjects, TCR beta sequences were reported to predict HLA-A and HLA-B alleles with accuracy.

The chain is built from TRBV7-2 and TRBJ1-6; a weak D match, TRBD1 (5 bases). Material for sequencing was PBMCs. The sequence came from a man aged 35 to 55 in good health and CMV-seropositive. Here the CDR3 reads CASSPLTQGRSPLHF. CDR3 in DNA: TGTGCCAGCAGCCCTCTTACGCAGGGCCGCTCACCCCTCCACTTT.